This TCR beta chain emerged from a study of T cell repertoires in cytomegalovirus infection. A word on this clonotype: As yet, its antigen is unknown.

The CDR3 has 14 amino acids. Germline V CDR1 and CDR2: MNHEY, SVGEGT. V was trimmed by 7 bases and J by 3 bases, leaving 15 bases between them. Study-wide results and limits: CMV carriers with the relevant HLA were identified by cumulative public TCR beta family frequency.

TCRdb re-derived calls from the reads in MiXCR, one entry per CDR3 protein. Here the sample spans about 400,000 distinct CDR3 sequences, around 18% being singletons. Material: PBMCs. The TCR originated in a human donor in good health (CMV status not recorded). Some clones in this sample may be carry-over from other donors' samples. The V call is TRBV6-2 or TRBV6-3, the J call TRBJ2-5, with D perhaps TRBD1 or TRBD2 (5 bases each). DNA of the CDR3: TGTGCCAGCATCGAGGGGCAAATGAAAGAGACCCAGTACTTC. Its translation is CASIEGQMKETQYF.